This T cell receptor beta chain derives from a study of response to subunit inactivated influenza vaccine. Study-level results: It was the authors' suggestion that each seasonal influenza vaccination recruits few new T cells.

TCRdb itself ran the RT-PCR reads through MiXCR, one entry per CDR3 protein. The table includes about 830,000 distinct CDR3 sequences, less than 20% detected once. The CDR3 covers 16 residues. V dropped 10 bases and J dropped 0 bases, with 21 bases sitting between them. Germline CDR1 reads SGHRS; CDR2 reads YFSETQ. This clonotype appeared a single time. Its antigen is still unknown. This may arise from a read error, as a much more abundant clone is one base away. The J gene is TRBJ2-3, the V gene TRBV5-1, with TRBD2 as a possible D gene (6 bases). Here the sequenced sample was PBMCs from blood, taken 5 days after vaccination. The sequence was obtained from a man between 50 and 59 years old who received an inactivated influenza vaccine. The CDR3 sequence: CAGTRDSGPSTDTQYF. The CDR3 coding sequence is TGCGCCGGCACCCGGGATAGCGGTCCTAGCACAGATACGCAGTATTTT.